This T cell receptor beta chain was retrieved from a study of blood T cell repertoires in COVID-19. Turning to the study itself: The study drew acute and convalescent COVID-19 samples from the United States, Italy and Spain. T cells, B-cell-depleted T cells, or PBMCs provided the cDNA or gDNA that served as material.

Trimming at V came to 4 bases and at J to 11 bases, leaving 4 bases not matched to a gene. CDR3 length: 11 amino acids. In germline, CDR1 is MNHNY, CDR2 SVGAGI (reference sequence). Original processing notes: How many nucleated cells were present was estimated from reference gene primer amplification. Measured with immunoSEQ multiplex PCR; TCRdb has only the in-frame clones, and not every one. V and J calls and clone size are given by that table; D and trimming were obtained from the DNA. Here the sample spans 280,000 or so clones, around 88% being singletons. Material for sequencing was peripheral blood. This TCR derives from a woman aged 25 to 39 who had recovered from COVID-19. This chain links TRBV6-6 with TRBJ2-7, with 8 bases matching TRBD1. The CDR3 sequence: CASSFTGGKYF. The CDR3 coding sequence is TGTGCCAGCAGTTTCACAGGGGGGAAGTACTTC.